The next 8 T cell receptor beta chains were all read from a single sample in a study of blood T cell repertoires in COVID-19. The protocol was immunoSEQ multiplex PCR, while the TCRdb copy is restricted to in-frame clones and leaves out a portion. The sample has some 150,000 clones; around 87% are singletons. The sequencing input was peripheral blood. The receptors derive from a woman in her sixties with active or convalescent COVID-19.

The chain carries TRBV5-1 and TRBJ1-1; D might be TRBD1 (5 bases). Per the germline V gene, CDR1 is SGHRS and CDR2 is YFSETQ. The CDR3 loop spans 13 amino acids. Trimming took 4 bases from V and 4 from J, leaving 11 bases between them. The CDR3 sequence: CASSPGGGTEAFF. In nucleotides, the CDR3 is TGCGCCAGCAGCCCCGGGGGGGGCACTGAAGCTTTCTTT.

The rearrangement joins TRBV7-3 to TRBJ1-3; D may be TRBD1 (5 bases). The V end lost 6 bases, the J end lost 0 bases, and 12 bases lay between the germline ends. The V gene's germline CDR1 is SGHTA and CDR2 FQGTGA. The CDR3 is 15 residues long. This CDR3 reads CASSTGLSSGNTIYF. Written as DNA, the CDR3 is TGTGCCAGCAGTACGGGACTGTCCTCTGGAAACACCATATATTTT.

The rearrangement links TRBV5-7 to TRBJ1-2; a weak D match, TRBD1 (6 bases). TRBV5-7 is identified as an open reading frame with a role that is uncertain. The CDR3 length is 12 residues. Trimming cost V 9 bases and J 2 bases, with 11 bases left between them. CDR3 coding DNA: TGTGCCAAGACAGGTTCCAACTATGGCTACACCTTC. Residues: CAKTGSNYGYTF.

The gene calls are TRBV28 and TRBJ2-2; tentatively, D is TRBD1 (5 bases). This CDR3 is 15 amino acids long. CDR1 and CDR2 from the germline V gene are MDHEN and SYDVKM. V lost 5 bases, J lost 1 base, and 11 bases lay in between. DNA for the CDR3: TGTGCCAGCAGTACCCAAACAGGGAACACCGGGGAGCTGTTTTTT. Protein: CASSTQTGNTGELFF.

This rearrangement joins TRBV6-6 to TRBJ1-4; the D gene is possibly TRBD1 (6 bases). Looked up from germline, CDR1 is MNHNY and CDR2 is SVGAGI (reference sequence). This CDR3 region has 14 residues. V lost 8 bases, J lost 4 bases, and 14 bases lay in between. The CDR3 DNA sequence: TGTGCCAGCGGTAGGGGGAAGCATAATGAAAAACTGTTTTTT. Encoded protein: CASGRGKHNEKLFF.

This clone turned up a few times. The gene calls are TRBV12-3 or TRBV12-4 and TRBJ1-6; D not resolved. The CDR3 is 12 amino acids. V lost 7 bases, J lost 10 bases, and 11 bases lay in between. This CDR3 is CASNGNESPLHF. CDR3 bases: TGTGCCAGCAACGGGAACGAATCACCCCTCCACTTT.

The chain combines TRBV14 with TRBJ1-2; TRBD1 agrees at 7 bases. Germline CDR1 is SGHDN and CDR2 is FVKESK. The ends lost 0 bases at V and 5 bases at J; junction bases unmatched: 6. There are 15 residues in the CDR3. The CDR3 protein is CASSQDIWDSYGYTF. The CDR3 bases are TGTGCCAGCAGCCAAGATATTTGGGACAGTTATGGCTACACCTTC.

This clone was observed a few times. The V call is TRBV28, the J call TRBJ2-3, with D maybe TRBD2 (5 bases). CDR1 and CDR2 (germline): MDHEN, SYDVKM. This CDR3 has 17 amino acids. Trimming took off 5 bases at V and 2 bases at J, with 20 bases between the two ends. The DNA of the CDR3 is TGTGCCAGCAGTCGTCTCTCGGAGGTTCCTGCCACAGATACGCAGTATTTT. Protein sequence: CASSRLSEVPATDTQYF.